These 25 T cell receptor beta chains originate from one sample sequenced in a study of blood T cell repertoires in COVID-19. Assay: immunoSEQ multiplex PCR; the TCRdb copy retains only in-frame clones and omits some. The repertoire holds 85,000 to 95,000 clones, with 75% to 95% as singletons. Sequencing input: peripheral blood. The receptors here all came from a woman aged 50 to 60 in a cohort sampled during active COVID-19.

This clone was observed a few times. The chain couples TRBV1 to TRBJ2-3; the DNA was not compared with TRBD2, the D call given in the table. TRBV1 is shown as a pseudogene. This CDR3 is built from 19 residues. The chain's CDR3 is CTSSRISDGTSGKWDTQYF. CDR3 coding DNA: TGCACCAGCAGCCGGATATCGGACGGGACTAGCGGGAAATGGGATACGCAGTATTTT.

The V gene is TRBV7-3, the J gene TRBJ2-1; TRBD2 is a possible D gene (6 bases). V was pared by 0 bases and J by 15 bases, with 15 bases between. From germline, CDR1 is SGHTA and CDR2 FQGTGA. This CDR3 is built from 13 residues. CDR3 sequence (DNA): TGTGCCAGCAGCTTAACAGGAGGGGAGTACCTGTTCTTC. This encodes CASSLTGGEYLFF.

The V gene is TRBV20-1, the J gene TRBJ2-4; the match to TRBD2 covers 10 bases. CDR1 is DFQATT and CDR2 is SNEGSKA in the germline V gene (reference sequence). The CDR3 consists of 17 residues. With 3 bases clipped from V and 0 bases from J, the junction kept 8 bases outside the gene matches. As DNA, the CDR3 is TGCAGTGCTAGTTACCTTAGCGGGGGGCTAGCCAAAAACATTCAGTACTTC. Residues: CSASYLSGGLAKNIQYF.

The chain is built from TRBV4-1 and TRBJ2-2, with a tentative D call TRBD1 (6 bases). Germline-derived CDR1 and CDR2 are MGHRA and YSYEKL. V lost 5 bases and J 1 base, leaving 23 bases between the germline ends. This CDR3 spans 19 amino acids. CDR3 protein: CASSSLMGRTDMNTGELFF. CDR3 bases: TGCGCCAGCAGCTCCCTCATGGGACGGACAGATATGAACACCGGGGAGCTGTTTTTT.

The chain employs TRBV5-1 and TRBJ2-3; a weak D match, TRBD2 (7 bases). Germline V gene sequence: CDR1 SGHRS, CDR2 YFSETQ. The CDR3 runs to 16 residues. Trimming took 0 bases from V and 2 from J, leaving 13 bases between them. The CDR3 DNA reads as TGCGCCAGCAGCTTGGAGGAAGGGGGGGACACAGATACGCAGTATTTT. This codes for CASSLEEGGDTDTQYF.

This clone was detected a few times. The CDR3 reads CASSFVKAANTGELFF. The CDR3 bases are TGTGCCAGCAGCTTTGTAAAAGCGGCTAACACCGGGGAGCTGTTTTTT. The chain links TRBV7-8 to TRBJ2-2; a weak D match, TRBD2 (5 bases). Trimming shortened V by 3 bases and J by 2 bases, and 13 bases separated the two germline ends. Looked up from germline, CDR1 is SGHVS and CDR2 is FQNEAQ. This CDR3 region has 16 residues.

CDR3 in amino acids: CASSLSSGNAEAFF. Here the CDR3 DNA reads TGTGCCAGCAGCTTGAGTTCCGGTAACGCTGAAGCTTTCTTT. The chain combines TRBV7-2 with TRBJ1-1; no clear D. Trimming took 3 bases from V and 6 from J, leaving 14 bases between them. CDR3 length equals 14 residues. In germline, CDR1 is SGHTA, CDR2 FQGNSA.

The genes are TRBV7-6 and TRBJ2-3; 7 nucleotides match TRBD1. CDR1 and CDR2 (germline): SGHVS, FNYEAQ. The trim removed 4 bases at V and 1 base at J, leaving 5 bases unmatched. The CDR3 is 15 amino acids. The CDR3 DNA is TGTGCCAGCAGCTGGAGGACAGGCGGCACAGATACGCAGTATTTT. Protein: CASSWRTGGTDTQYF.

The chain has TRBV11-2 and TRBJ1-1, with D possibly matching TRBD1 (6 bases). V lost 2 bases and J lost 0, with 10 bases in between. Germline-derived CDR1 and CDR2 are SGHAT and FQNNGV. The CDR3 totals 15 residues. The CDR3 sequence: CASSLRTGMNTEAFF. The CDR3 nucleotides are TGTGCCAGCAGCTTAAGAACAGGGATGAACACTGAAGCTTTCTTT.

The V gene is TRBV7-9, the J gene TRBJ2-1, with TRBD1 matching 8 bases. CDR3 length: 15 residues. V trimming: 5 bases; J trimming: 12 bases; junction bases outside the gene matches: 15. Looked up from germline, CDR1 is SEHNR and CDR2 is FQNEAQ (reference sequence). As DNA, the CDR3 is TGTGCCAGCAGCCCCGGACAGGGAGGCGGGAAGTGGCAGTTCTTC. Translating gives CASSPGQGGGKWQFF.

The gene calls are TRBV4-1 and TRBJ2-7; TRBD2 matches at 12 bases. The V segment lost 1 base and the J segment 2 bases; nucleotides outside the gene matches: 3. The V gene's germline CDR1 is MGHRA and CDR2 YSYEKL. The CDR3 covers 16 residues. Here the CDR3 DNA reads TGCGCCAGCAGCCAAGGGGGACTAGCGGGCCCCTACGAGCAGTACTTC. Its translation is CASSQGGLAGPYEQYF.

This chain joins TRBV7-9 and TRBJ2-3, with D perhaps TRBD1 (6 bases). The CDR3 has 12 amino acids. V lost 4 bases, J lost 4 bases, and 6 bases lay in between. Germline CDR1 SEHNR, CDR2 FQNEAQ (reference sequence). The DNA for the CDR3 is TGTGCCAGCAGCTCAGGGGCAGATACGCAGTATTTT. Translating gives CASSSGADTQYF.

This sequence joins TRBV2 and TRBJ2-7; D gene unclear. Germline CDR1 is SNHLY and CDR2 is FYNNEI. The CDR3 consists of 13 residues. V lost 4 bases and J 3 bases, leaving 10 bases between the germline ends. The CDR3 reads CASSVGLGYEQYF. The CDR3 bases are TGTGCCAGCAGTGTGGGCCTGGGCTACGAGCAGTACTTC.

The CDR3 DNA follows: TGCAGTGCGTTCTTCAATGAGCAGTTCTTC. This encodes CSAFFNEQFF. V gene TRBV20-1 combines with J gene TRBJ2-1; D unclear. Germline lookup yields CDR1 DFQATT and CDR2 SNEGSKA (reference sequence). Trimming pared 6 bases from V and 6 bases from J, leaving 6 bases between. The CDR3 covers 10 residues.

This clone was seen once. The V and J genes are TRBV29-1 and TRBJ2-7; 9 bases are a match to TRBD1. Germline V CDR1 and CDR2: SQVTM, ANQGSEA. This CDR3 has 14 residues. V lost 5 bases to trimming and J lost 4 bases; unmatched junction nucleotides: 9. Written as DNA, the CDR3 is TGCAGCGTTAGGCCCGGGACAGGGCGATACGAGCAGTACTTC. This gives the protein CSVRPGTGRYEQYF.

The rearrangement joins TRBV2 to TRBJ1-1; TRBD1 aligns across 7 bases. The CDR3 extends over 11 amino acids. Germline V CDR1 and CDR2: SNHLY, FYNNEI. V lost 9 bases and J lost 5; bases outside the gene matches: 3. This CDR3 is CARIQGTEAFF. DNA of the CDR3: TGTGCCAGAATACAGGGGACTGAAGCTTTCTTT.

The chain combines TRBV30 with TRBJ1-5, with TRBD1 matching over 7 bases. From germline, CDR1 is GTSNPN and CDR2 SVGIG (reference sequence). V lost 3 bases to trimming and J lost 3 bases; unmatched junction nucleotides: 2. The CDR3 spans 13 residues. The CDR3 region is CAWSRGANQPQHF. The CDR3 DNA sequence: TGTGCCTGGAGCAGGGGGGCCAATCAGCCCCAGCATTTT.

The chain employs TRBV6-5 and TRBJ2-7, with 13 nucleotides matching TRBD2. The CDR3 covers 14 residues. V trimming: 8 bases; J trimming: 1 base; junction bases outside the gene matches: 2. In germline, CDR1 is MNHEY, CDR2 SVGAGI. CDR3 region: CASGLAGVSYEQYF. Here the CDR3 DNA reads TGTGCCAGCGGACTAGCGGGAGTGTCCTACGAGCAGTACTTC.

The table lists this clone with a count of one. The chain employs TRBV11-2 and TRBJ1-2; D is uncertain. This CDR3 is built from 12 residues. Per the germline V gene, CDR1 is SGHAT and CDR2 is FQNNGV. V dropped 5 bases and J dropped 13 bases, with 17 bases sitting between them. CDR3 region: CASSASRVPSTF. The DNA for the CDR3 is TGTGCCAGCAGCGCGTCTAGAGTCCCCAGCACCTTC.

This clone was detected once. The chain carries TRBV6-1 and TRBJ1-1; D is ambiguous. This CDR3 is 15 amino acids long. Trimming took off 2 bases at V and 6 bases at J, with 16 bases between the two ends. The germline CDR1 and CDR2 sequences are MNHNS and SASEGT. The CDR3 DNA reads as TGTGCCAGCAGTGAAATGGGCTTAGGTTTCTCTGAAGCTTTCTTT. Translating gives CASSEMGLGFSEAFF.

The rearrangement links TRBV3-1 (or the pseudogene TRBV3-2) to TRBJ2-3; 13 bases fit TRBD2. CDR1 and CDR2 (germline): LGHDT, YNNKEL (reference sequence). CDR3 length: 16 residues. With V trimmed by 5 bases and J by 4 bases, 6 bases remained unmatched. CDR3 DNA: TGTGCCAGCAGCATAACTAGCGGGGGGGCATCAGATACGCAGTATTTT. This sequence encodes CASSITSGGASDTQYF.

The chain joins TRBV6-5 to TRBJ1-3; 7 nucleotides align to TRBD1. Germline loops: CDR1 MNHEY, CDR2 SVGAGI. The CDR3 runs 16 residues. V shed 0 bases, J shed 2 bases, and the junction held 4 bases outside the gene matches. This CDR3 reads CASSYSTGLTGNTIYF. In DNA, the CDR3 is TGTGCCAGCAGTTACTCGACAGGGCTGACTGGAAACACCATATATTTT.

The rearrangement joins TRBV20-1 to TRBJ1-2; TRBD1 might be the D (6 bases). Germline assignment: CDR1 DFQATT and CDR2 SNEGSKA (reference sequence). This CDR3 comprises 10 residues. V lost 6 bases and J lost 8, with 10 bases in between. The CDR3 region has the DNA TGCAGTGCCGCAGGGGCCGGCTACACCTTC. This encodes CSAAGAGYTF.

Here the CDR3 DNA reads TGTGCCAGCGGTGTAGCGGGAGTTGGGGGTGAGCAGTTCTTC. Its translation is CASGVAGVGGEQFF. The J gene is TRBJ2-1, the V gene TRBV28; TRBD2 matches 9 bases. V gave up 8 bases and J gave up 9 bases; unmatched junction bases: 11. The CDR3 is 14 residues long. Germline CDR1 and CDR2: MDHEN and SYDVKM.

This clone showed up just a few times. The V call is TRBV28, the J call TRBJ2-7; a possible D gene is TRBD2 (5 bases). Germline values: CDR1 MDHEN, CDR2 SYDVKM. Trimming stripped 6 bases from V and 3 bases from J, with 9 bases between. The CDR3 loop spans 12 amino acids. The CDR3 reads CASRMGSYEQYF. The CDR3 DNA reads TGTGCCAGCAGGATGGGGAGCTACGAGCAGTACTTC.